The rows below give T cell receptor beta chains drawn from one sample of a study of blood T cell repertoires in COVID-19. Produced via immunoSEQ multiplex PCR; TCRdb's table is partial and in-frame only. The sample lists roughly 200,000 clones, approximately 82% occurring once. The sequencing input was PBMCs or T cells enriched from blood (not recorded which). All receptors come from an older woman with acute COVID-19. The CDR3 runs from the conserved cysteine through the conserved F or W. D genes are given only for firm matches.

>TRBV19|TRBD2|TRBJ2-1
CASLRGGADLYNEQFF
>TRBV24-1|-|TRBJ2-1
CATSDLTNRNEQFF
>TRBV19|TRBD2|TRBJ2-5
CASSRTSGYQETQYF
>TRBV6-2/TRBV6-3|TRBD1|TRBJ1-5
CASSYGQGWSQPQHF
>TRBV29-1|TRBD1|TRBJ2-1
CSVEPTGKPNEQFF
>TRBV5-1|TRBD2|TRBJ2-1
CASSLAGEIYNEQFF
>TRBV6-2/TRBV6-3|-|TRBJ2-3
CASSYSILSRTDTQYF
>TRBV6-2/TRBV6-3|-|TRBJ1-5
CASSRTGNSNQPQHF
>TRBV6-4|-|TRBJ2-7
CASSDSARGEQYF
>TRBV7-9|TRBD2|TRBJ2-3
CASSPRLAGYTQYF
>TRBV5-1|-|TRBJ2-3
CASSLAGVIGGDTQYF
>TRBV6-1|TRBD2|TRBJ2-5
CASSEIAGAGVETQYF
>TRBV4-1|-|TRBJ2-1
CASSQVRAGAYGAPHEQFF
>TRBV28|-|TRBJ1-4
CASSSSLGEKLFF
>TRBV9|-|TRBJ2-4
CASSVAATFENIQYF
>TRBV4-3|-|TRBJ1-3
CASRTITAVSGNTIYF
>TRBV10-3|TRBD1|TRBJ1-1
CASRQGDMNTEAFF
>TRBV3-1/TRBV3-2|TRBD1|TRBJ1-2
CASSQATGGWGSYTF
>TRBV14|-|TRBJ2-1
CASSQAPLLSYNEQFF
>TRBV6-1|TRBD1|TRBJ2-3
CASSEFRGQVRDTQYF
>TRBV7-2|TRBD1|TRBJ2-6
CASSLDRGSGANVLTF
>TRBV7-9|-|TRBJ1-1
CASSTAQRNTEAFF
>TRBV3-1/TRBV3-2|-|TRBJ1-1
CASSQVRVAEAFF
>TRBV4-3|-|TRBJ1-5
CASSHLYRTNQPQHF
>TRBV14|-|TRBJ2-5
CASSQDRRDIWYF
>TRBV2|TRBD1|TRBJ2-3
CASSEIGQGAQYF
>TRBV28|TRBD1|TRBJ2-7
CASSWPGGRYEQYF
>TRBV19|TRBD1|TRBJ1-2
CAIEDRRGYTF
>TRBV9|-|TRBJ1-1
CASSVEGSGEAFF
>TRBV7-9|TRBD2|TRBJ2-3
CASSLGLASTDTQYF
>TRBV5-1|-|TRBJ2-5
CASSQRTTQETQYF
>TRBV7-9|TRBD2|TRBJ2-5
CASSASTSGRGETQYF
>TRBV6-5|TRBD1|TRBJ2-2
CACRGTGYTGELFF
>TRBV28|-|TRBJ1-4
CASSLFRVLNEKLFF
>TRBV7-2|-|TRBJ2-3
CASSPRFYTDTQYF
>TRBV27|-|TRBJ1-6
CASRWGGVNSPLHF
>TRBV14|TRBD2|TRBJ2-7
CASSQPASGIYEQYF
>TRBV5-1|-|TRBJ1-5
CASSLGRDQPQHF
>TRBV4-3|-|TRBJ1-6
CASSQAGGQTTNSPLHF
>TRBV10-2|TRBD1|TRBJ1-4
CARGRGPTGLYEKLFF
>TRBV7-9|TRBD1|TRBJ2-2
CASSLGHRQGTGELFF
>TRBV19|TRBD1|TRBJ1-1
CASTPGGRDRAVEAFF
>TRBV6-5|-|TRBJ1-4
CASSYSGGWQLFF
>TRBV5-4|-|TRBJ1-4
CASSLASRVNEKLFF
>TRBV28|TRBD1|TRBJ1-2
CASSRGHGTANNYGYTF
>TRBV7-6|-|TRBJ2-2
CASSSSGQNTGELFF